This TCR beta chain was captured by sequencing in a study of ipilimumab plus nivolumab after autologous stem cell transplantation. Study information: A median of about eight nivolumab and 4 to 6 ipilimumab doses were given. DLBCL patients had primary refractory or relapsed disease.

Ipilimumab, 1 mg/kg, started 14 to 28 days after autologous transplant. Patients got 3 mg/kg IV nivolumab weeks 1, 4, 7, 10, then biweekly through week 26. The germline CDR1 and CDR2 sequences are DFQATT and SNEGSKA (reference sequence). The CDR3 consists of 11 residues. To note about this clone: The junction departs from germline at one end; a sequencing error may be responsible.

Clones were read by immunoSEQ multiplex PCR, and TCRdb kept only the in-frame ones, dropping some. The table includes fewer than 85,000 clones, approximately 86% detected once. The material was PBMCs, obtained in a trial of ipilimumab plus nivolumab as post-transplant consolidation. V and J are TRBV20-1 and TRBJ1-2; weak D call: TRBD1 (5 bases). The source is a male donor with diffuse large B-cell lymphoma. Written as DNA, the CDR3 is TGCAGTGCAAGAGACAGACGAGGCTACACCTTC. Translated: CSARDRRGYTF.